The 5 T cell receptor beta chains reported below all come from one sample, sequenced in a study of kidney transplant recipient with SARS-CoV-2 infection. A single record per CDR3 protein comes from TCRdb applying MiXCR to the reads. The table shows approximately 240,000 distinct CDR3 sequences, with around 26% occurring only once. Material: a blood sample, obtained at baseline and on day 111 from a kidney transplant recipient. These receptors all stem from a male patient in his thirties who had COVID-19 and was a kidney transplant recipient. Some T cells here may be from the graft donor.

This clonotype was counted many times. The CDR3 spells CASSYSVPEIYGYTF. The DNA for the CDR3 is TGTGCCAGCAGTTACTCGGTCCCAGAAATCTATGGCTACACCTTC. The rearrangement joins TRBV6-5 to TRBJ1-2; D gene uncertain. CDR3 length equals 15 residues. V shed 0 bases and J shed 4 bases, with 12 bases lying between them. Germline V gene data show CDR1 as MNHEY and CDR2 as SVGAGI.

In its sample, this clonotype was seen many times. The chain joins TRBV7-9 to TRBJ1-2; no reliable D call. In germline, CDR1 is SEHNR, CDR2 FQNEAQ (reference sequence). The V end lost 5 bases, the J end lost 4 bases, and 23 bases lay between the germline ends. This CDR3 comprises 17 residues. CDR3 sequence: CASSPMLYHGKTYGYTF. Here the CDR3 DNA reads TGTGCCAGCAGCCCCATGTTATACCATGGAAAGACCTATGGCTACACCTTC.

This clonotype was seen a few times. The rearrangement links TRBV6-6 to TRBJ2-5, with D possibly TRBD1 on 6 matching bases. Trimming shortened V by 5 bases and J by 2 bases, and 15 bases separated the two germline ends. CDR3 size: 15 residues. Germline CDR1 reads MNHNY; CDR2 reads SVGAGI (reference sequence). CDR3: CASSQQGGGQETQYF. In nucleotides, the CDR3 is TGTGCCAGCAGTCAACAGGGTGGCGGTCAAGAGACCCAGTACTTC.

As concerns this clonotype: At one of its ends the junction is not consistent with the germline gene, which may arise from a read error. V is TRBV15 and J is TRBJ2-6, with TRBD1 identical over 7 bases. Looked up from germline, CDR1 is LNHNV and CDR2 is YYDKDF (reference sequence). The CDR3 is made up of 18 amino acids. CDR3 sequence reads: CAISIRTGASSGANVLTF. As DNA, the CDR3 is TGTGCCATCAGCATAAGAACAGGGGCCAGCTCTGGGGCCAACGTCCTGACTTTC.

The chain has TRBV7-2 and TRBJ2-1; TRBD2 aligns across 9 bases. This CDR3 has 15 amino acids. The trim removed 5 bases at V and 6 bases at J, leaving 8 bases unmatched. Germline CDR1 SGHTA, CDR2 FQGNSA. CDR3 DNA: TGTGCCAGCAGCCCGGCGGGAGGGCGGGCCAATGAGCAGTTCTTC. Translation gives CASSPAGGRANEQFF.